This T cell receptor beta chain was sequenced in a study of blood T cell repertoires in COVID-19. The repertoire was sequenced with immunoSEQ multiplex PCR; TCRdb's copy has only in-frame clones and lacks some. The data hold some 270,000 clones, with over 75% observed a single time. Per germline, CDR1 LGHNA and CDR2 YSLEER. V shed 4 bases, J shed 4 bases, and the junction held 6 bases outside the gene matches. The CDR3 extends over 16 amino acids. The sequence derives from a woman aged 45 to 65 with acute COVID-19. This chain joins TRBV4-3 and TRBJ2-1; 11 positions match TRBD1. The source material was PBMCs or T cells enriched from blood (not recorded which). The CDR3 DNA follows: TGCGCCAGCAGCCTCGGGACAGGGGGATTGTACAATGAGCAGTTCTTC. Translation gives CASSLGTGGLYNEQFF.